This T cell receptor (beta chain) was sequenced in a study of early T cells in non-severe SARS-CoV-2 infection. Study overall: Sequencing of bulk RNA from unsorted whole blood was done, without chain pairing.

Points from the study as a whole: Private and CD4 specificities were missed by VDJdb matching, which favored anti-spike CD8 responses.

The V gene's germline CDR1 is SEHNR and CDR2 FQNEAQ (reference sequence). The CDR3 is made up of 15 amino acids. V lost 1 base, J lost 0 bases, and 3 bases stayed unmatched. Unique molecular identifiers were added to individual cDNA molecules. TCRdb used MiXCR to reprocess the 5' RACE reads, holding one entry per CDR3 protein. Altogether about 61,000 distinct CDR3 sequences are present, about 9.3% being singletons, with the ten largest covering over 0.95%. The sample holds many counts of this clonotype. What it recognizes is unknown. The J gene is TRBJ2-7, the V gene TRBV7-9; 7 bases align to TRBD1. Sample: whole blood. The sequence was collected from an adult who was a healthcare worker with PCR-confirmed SARS-CoV-2 infection or an uninfected control (not recorded which). The CDR3 loop reads CASSLEGQISYEQYV. CDR3 sequence (DNA): TGTGCCAGCAGCTTAGAGGGACAGATCTCCTACGAGCAGTACGTC.